These T cell receptor beta chains were read from a single sample in a study of blood T cells in healthy people across ages. TCRdb re-called the 5' RACE reads with MiXCR, one entry per CDR3 protein. Here the sample spans fewer than 950,000 distinct CDR3 sequences, roughly 35% being singletons. The sequencing sample was made of blood. The receptors derive from a man in his late teens or twenties in good health. Both conserved end residues are part of each CDR3. Fields, in order: J gene, D gene, V gene, clone size, CDR3 length, CDR3 protein, CDR3 DNA. A D gene is named only where the DNA matches it firmly. The size entry is marked missing in some rows and otherwise reads once, few, many or a size class.

TRBJ2-7	NA	TRBV7-2	NA	12	CASSLSPTEQYF	TGTGCCAGCAGCTTATCCCCTACGGAGCAGTACTTC
TRBJ2-5	NA	TRBV12-3/TRBV12-4	NA	14	CASSPWGPQETQYF	TGTGCCAGCAGTCCGTGGGGGCCCCAAGAGACCCAGTACTTC
TRBJ2-2	TRBD2	TRBV9	NA	15	CASSAGGHGTGELFF	TGTGCCAGCAGCGCGGGGGGGCATGGTACCGGGGAGCTGTTTTTT
TRBJ2-3	NA	TRBV21-1	few	17	CASSPHTGQRSTDTQYF	TGTGCCAGCAGCCCCCATACAGGGCAGCGGAGCACAGATACGCAGTATTTT
TRBJ1-4	NA	TRBV29-1	once	11	CSVEAGEKLFF	TGCAGCGTTGAGGCGGGTGAAAAACTGTTTTTT
TRBJ2-2	NA	TRBV7-7	NA	17	CASSTPGDLGIAGELFF	TGTGCCAGCAGCACTCCGGGGGACCTAGGTATCGCCGGGGAGCTGTTTTTT
TRBJ1-6	TRBD1	TRBV6-5	few	15	CASRGWDRENSPLHF	TGTGCCAGCCGGGGGTGGGACAGGGAGAATTCACCCCTCCACTTT
TRBJ2-4	TRBD2	TRBV12-3/TRBV12-4	NA	15	CASSSSSGGPNIQYF	TGTGCCAGCAGTTCCTCCTCGGGAGGGCCAAACATTCAGTACTTC
TRBJ1-1	NA	TRBV6-1	NA	14	CASSVRQRTTEAFF	TGTGCCAGCAGTGTGCGACAGAGAACCACTGAAGCTTTCTTT
TRBJ2-1	TRBD1	TRBV6-2/TRBV6-3	many	15	CASMQGASHRNEQFF	TGTGCCAGCATGCAGGGGGCGAGCCACAGGAATGAGCAGTTCTTC
TRBJ2-2	TRBD1	TRBV12-3/TRBV12-4	few	13	CASNNRGSGELFF	TGTGCCAGCAATAACAGGGGGTCCGGGGAGCTGTTTTTT
TRBJ1-5	NA	TRBV2	NA	13	CASHGLFREPQHF	TGTGCCAGCCACGGTTTATTCAGGGAGCCCCAGCATTTT
TRBJ2-7	NA	TRBV7-2	NA	14	CASSFLSYSYEQYF	TGTGCCAGCAGCTTTTTGTCTTACTCCTACGAGCAGTACTTC
TRBJ1-2	NA	TRBV4-1	many	14	CASSQGWTENGYTF	TGCGCCAGCAGCCAAGGCTGGACGGAGAATGGCTACACCTTC
TRBJ1-2	TRBD1	TRBV7-2	NA	13	CASSAGQGHGYTF	TGTGCCAGCAGTGCGGGACAGGGGCATGGCTACACCTTC
TRBJ2-7	NA	TRBV4-3	many	15	CASSQYRSGIYEQYF	TGCGCCAGCAGCCAATACAGGAGTGGAATCTACGAGCAGTACTTC
TRBJ1-4	TRBD1	TRBV10-3	few	14	CAISAGGLNEKLFF	TGTGCCATCAGCGCAGGGGGTCTTAATGAAAAACTGTTTTTT